The present T cell receptor (beta chain) was sequenced within a study of blood T cell repertoires in COVID-19. The CDR3 has 13 residues. The V end was cut by 6 bases, the J end by 2 bases, with 10 bases between. Recruits, aged about 18 to 95 years, lived in 20 to 30 US areas. Allocation to cohorts depended on clinical history reported by the participants. The table lists this clone with a count of one. Repertoires were generated with immunoSEQ multiplex PCR, while TCRdb's copy carries only in-frame clones and drops some. This table has over 200,000 clones, roughly 88% appearing once. The rearrangement joins TRBV12-3 or TRBV12-4 to TRBJ2-5, with D perhaps TRBD1 (6 bases). The sequence derives from a woman in her 30s who had been exposed to COVID-19. Sequences were obtained from PBMCs or T cells enriched from blood (not recorded which). The CDR3 DNA reads as TGTGCCAGCAGCCTAGGACAGCAAGAGACCCAGTACTTC. Translated: CASSLGQQETQYF.